These 10 T cell receptor beta chains were all obtained from the same sample, sequenced in a study of T cell responses to AZD1222 COVID-19 vaccine. TCRdb's copy holds only in-frame clones and misses some; the assay was immunoSEQ multiplex PCR. The repertoire holds about 110,000 clones, with over 85% as singletons. Source: peripheral blood, taken on day 0 of MenACWY control vaccination. The receptors come from an adult in good health.

This chain uses TRBV4-2 with TRBJ2-6; D not resolved. The V gene lost 0 bases and the J gene lost 0 bases, with 9 bases spanning the gap. Germline values: CDR1 LGHNA, CDR2 YNFKEQ. The CDR3 extends over 17 amino acids. The chain's CDR3 is CASSQEVGSSGANVLTF. CDR3 DNA: TGTGCCAGCAGCCAAGAAGTGGGAAGCTCTGGGGCCAACGTCCTGACTTTC.

The chain is built from TRBV30 and TRBJ2-7; D not certain. The CDR3 totals 15 residues. Germline V gene lookup returns CDR1 GTSNPN and CDR2 SVGIG (reference sequence). The V end lost 3 bases, the J end lost 2 bases, and 17 bases lay between the germline ends. CDR3 amino acids: CAWRWPSGGTYEQYF. CDR3 bases: TGTGCCTGGAGGTGGCCTAGTGGCGGCACCTACGAGCAGTACTTC.

V usage is TRBV24-1 and J usage is TRBJ2-1, with 7 bases lining up with TRBD2. The CDR3 spans 14 residues. J gave up 9 bases and V 4 bases, and 8 bases lay outside the gene matches. The germline CDR1 and CDR2 sequences are KGHDR and SFDVKD. The CDR3 here is CATSDSWGGSEQFF. CDR3 in DNA: TGTGCCACCAGTGACTCCTGGGGGGGGAGTGAGCAGTTCTTC.

The V gene is TRBV18, the J gene TRBJ1-3; maybe TRBD1 (5 bases). The germline CDR1 and CDR2 sequences are KGHSH and LQKENI. Trimming cost V 2 bases and J 6 bases, with 8 bases left between them. The CDR3 totals 13 residues. CDR3 coding DNA: TGTGCCAGCTCACCAGGGACGGAAAACACCATATATTTT. Its translation: CASSPGTENTIYF.

The chain combines TRBV9 with TRBJ2-2; 9 nucleotides match TRBD2. The germline V gene encodes CDR1 SGDLS and CDR2 YYNGEE. The V gene end was trimmed by 6 bases and the J gene end by 7 bases; junction bases not matched to a gene: 13. CDR3 size: 16 residues. The CDR3 bases are TGTGCCAGCACCCCCAGGGCTAGCGGGATGGGCGGGGAGCTGTTTTTT. This codes for CASTPRASGMGGELFF.

The chain recombines TRBV5-1 with TRBJ2-3; weak D call: TRBD2 (7 bases). This CDR3 is 14 amino acids long. With 9 bases removed from V and 0 bases from J, the gap between germline ends came to 14 bases. Germline V CDR1 and CDR2: SGHRS, YFSETQ. The CDR3 DNA sequence: TGCGCCACGGCTGCGGGGGCCAGCACAGATACGCAGTATTTT. It encodes CATAAGASTDTQYF.

The chain links TRBV2 to TRBJ1-2; D call uncertain. Germline V gene data show CDR1 as SNHLY and CDR2 as FYNNEI. Trimming pared 11 bases from V and 0 bases from J, leaving 16 bases between. The CDR3 is 14 residues long. The CDR3 DNA reads TGTGCCGGCGGCGGAGACGCAGCTAACTATGGCTACACCTTC. It is translated as CAGGGDAANYGYTF.

The chain employs TRBV7-9 and TRBJ1-1; D not resolved. Germline assignment: CDR1 SEHNR and CDR2 FQNEAQ (reference sequence). The V end was cut by 1 base, the J end by 3 bases, with 9 bases between. The CDR3 extends over 14 amino acids. CDR3 loop: CASSLEVRDTEAFF. CDR3 sequence (DNA): TGTGCCAGCAGCTTAGAAGTGCGCGACACTGAAGCTTTCTTT.

V usage is TRBV11-2 and J usage is TRBJ2-1; 8 bases map to TRBD2. CDR1 and CDR2 from the germline V gene are SGHAT and FQNNGV. The CDR3 is 13 residues long. With V trimmed by 6 bases and J by 9 bases, 7 bases remained unmatched. Written as DNA, the CDR3 is TGTGCCAGCAGACCCCCCGGGGGGGGTGAGCAGTTCTTC. It encodes CASRPPGGGEQFF.

The chain has TRBV30 and TRBJ1-2; a weak D match, TRBD1 (5 bases). The CDR3 length is 17 residues. Trimming took off 8 bases at V and 1 base at J, with 26 bases between the two ends. CDR1 is GTSNPN, CDR2 SVGIG, per germline (reference sequence). This chain's CDR3 is CATAGGPWLPVNYGYTF. The CDR3 region has the DNA TGTGCCACCGCTGGGGGTCCCTGGTTGCCCGTTAACTATGGCTACACCTTC.